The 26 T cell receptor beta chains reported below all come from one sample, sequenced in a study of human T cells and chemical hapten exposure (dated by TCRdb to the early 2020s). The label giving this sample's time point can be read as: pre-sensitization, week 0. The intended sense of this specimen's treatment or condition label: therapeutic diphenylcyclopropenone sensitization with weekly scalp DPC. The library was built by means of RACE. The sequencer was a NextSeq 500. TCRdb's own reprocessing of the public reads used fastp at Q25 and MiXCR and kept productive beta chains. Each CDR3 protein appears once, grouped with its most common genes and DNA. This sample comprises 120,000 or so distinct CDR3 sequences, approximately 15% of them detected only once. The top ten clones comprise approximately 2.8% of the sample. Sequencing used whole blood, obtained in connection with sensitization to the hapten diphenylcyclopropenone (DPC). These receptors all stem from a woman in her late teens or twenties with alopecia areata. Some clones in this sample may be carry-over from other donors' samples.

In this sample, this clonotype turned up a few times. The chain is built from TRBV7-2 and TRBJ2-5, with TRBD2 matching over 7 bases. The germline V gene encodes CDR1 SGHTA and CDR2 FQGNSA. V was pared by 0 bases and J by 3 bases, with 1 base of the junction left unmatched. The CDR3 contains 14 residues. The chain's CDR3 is CASSLAGTKETQYF. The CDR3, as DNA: TGTGCCAGCAGCTTAGCAGGGACTAAAGAGACCCAGTACTTC.

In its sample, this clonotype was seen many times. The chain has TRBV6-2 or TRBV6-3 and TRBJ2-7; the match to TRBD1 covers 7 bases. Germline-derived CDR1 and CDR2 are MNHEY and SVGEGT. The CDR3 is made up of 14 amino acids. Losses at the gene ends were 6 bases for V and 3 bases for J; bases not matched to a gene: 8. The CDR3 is CASSSYRGIYEQYF. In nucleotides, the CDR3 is TGTGCCAGCAGCTCCTACAGGGGAATCTACGAGCAGTACTTC.

CDR3: CSATDQGIYNEQFF. For the CDR3, the DNA is TGCAGCGCGACGGACCAGGGGATCTACAATGAGCAGTTCTTC. J is TRBJ2-1 and V is TRBV29-1, with a weak D call TRBD1 (6 bases). The germline V and J ends were trimmed by 7 bases and 3 bases, with 16 bases remaining between them. The CDR3 has 14 amino acids. CDR1 and CDR2 (germline): SQVTM, ANQGSEA.

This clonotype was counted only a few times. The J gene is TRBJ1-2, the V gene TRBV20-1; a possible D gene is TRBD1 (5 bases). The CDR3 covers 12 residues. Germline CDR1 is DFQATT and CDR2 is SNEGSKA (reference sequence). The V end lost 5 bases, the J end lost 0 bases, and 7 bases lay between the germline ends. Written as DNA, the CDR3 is TGCAGTGCTGGGACTCCTAACTATGGCTACACCTTC. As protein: CSAGTPNYGYTF.

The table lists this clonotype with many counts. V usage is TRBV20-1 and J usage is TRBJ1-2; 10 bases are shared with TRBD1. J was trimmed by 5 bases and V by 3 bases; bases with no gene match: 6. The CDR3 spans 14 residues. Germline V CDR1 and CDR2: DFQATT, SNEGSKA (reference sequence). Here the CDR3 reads CSASRDRGSYGYTF. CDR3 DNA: TGCAGTGCTAGCCGGGACAGGGGTTCTTATGGCTACACCTTC.

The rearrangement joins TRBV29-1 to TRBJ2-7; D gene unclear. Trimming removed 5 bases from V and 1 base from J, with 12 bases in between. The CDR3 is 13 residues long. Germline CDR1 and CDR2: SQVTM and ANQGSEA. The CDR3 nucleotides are TGCAGCGTTTGTCCAGAGAGATCCTACGAGCAGTACTTC. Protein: CSVCPERSYEQYF.

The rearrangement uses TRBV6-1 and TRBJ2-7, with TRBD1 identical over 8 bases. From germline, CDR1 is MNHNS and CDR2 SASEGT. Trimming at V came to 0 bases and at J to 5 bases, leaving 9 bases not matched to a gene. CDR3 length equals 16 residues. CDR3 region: CASSEAGDRGSHEQYF. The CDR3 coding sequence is TGTGCCAGCAGTGAAGCGGGCGACAGGGGAAGCCACGAGCAGTACTTC.

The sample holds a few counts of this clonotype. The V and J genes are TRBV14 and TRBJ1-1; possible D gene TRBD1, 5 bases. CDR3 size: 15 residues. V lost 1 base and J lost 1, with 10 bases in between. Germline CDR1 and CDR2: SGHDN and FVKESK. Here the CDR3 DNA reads TGTGCCAGCAGCCAAGGGCAGGGCCGGAACACTGAAGCTTTCTTT. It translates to CASSQGQGRNTEAFF.

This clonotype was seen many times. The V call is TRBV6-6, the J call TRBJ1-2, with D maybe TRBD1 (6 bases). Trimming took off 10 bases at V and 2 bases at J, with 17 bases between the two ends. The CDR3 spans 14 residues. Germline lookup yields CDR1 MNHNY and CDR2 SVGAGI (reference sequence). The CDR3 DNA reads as TGTGCCACCGAAGGGGGGAACAGGAACTATGGCTACACCTTC. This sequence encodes CATEGGNRNYGYTF.

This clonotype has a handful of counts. The CDR3 spells CASRRSTSGANVLTF. CDR3 bases: TGTGCCAGCAGAAGGTCGACCTCTGGGGCCAACGTCCTGACTTTC. The J gene is TRBJ2-6, the V gene TRBV12-3 or TRBV12-4; D not certain. V was clipped by 6 bases and J by 0 bases, with 9 bases between them. The CDR3 length is 15 residues.

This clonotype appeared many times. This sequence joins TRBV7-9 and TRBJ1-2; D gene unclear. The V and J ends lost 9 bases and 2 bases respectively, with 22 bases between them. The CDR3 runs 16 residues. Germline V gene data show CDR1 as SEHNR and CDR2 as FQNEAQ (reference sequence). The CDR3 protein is CARGSTANSLNYGYTF. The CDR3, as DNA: TGTGCCAGGGGTTCAACAGCAAACTCCTTAAACTATGGCTACACCTTC.

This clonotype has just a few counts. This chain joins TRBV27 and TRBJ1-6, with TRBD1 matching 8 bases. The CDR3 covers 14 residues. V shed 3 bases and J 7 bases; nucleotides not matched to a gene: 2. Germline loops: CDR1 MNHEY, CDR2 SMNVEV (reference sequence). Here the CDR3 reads CASSLDRVNSPLHF. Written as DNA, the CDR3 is TGTGCCAGCAGTTTGGACAGGGTAAATTCACCCCTCCACTTT.

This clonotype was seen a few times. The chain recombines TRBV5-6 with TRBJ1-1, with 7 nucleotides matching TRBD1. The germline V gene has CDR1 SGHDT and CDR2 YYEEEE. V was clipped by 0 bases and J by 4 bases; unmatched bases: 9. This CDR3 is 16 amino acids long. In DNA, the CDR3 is TGTGCCAGCAGCTTGGCCGCTGCCAGGGGGACCACTGAAGCTTTCTTT. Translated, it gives CASSLAAARGTTEAFF. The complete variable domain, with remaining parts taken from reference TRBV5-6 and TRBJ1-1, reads DAGVTQSPTHLIKTRGQQVTLRCSPKSGHDTVSWYQQALGQGPQFIFQYYEEEERQRGNFPDRFSGHQFPNYSSELNVNALLLGDSALYLCASSLAAARGTTEAFFGQGTRLTVV.

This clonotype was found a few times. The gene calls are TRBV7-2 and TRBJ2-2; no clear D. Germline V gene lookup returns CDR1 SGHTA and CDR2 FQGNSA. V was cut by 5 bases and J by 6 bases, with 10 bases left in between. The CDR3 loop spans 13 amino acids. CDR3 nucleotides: TGTGCCAGCAGCCCCCGACTTTCCGGGGAGCTGTTTTTT. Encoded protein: CASSPRLSGELFF. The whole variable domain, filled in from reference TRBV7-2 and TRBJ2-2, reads GAGVSQSPSNKVTEKGKDVELRCDPISGHTALYWYRQSLGQGLEFLIYFQGNSAPDKSGLPSDRFSAERTGGSVSTLTIQRTQQEDSAVYLCASSPRLSGELFFGEGSRLTVL.

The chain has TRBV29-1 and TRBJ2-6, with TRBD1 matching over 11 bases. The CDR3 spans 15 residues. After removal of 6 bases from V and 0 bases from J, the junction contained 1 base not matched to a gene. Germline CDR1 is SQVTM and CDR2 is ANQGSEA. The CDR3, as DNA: TGCAGCGTCGGGACAGGGGGCTCTGGGGCCAACGTCCTGACTTTC. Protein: CSVGTGGSGANVLTF.

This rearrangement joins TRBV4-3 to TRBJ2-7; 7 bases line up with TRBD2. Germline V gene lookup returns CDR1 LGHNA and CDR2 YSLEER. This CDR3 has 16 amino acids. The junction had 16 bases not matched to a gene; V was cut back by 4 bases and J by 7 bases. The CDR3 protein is CASSPRSGDSAGEQYF. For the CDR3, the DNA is TGCGCCAGCAGCCCTCGAAGCGGGGATTCGGCCGGGGAGCAGTACTTC.

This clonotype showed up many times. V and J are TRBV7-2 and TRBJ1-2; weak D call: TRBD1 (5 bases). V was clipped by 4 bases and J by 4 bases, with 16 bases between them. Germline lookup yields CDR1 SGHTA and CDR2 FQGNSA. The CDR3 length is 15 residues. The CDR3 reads CASSSDSWGSYGYTF. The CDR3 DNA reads TGTGCCAGCAGCTCAGACTCGTGGGGCTCCTATGGCTACACCTTC.

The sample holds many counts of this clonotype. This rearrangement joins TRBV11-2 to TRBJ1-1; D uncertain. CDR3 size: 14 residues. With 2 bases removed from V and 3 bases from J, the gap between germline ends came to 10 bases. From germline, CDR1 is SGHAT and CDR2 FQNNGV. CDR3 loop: CASSLKGKDTEAFF. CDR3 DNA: TGTGCCAGCAGCTTAAAGGGTAAAGACACTGAAGCTTTCTTT.

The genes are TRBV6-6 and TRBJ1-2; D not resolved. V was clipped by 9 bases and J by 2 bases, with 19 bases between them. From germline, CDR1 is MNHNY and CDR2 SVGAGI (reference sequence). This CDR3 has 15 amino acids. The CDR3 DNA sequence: TGTGCCAGTTCAAGCGTGGAGGCTTCGAACTATGGCTACACCTTC. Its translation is CASSSVEASNYGYTF.

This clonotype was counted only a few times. CDR3 nucleotide sequence: TGTGCCACCAGCAGAGATACGGGGGCCAGCTACACCTTC. Its translation is CATSRDTGASYTF. The chain couples TRBV15 to TRBJ1-2, with D maybe TRBD1 (6 bases). Germline CDR1 reads LNHNV; CDR2 reads YYDKDF (reference sequence). The CDR3 spans 13 residues. V was cut by 0 bases and J by 9 bases, with 11 bases left in between. Looking up the rest from reference TRBV15 and TRBJ1-2 gives the full variable domain: DAMVIQNPRYQVTQFGKPVTLSCSQTLNHNVMYWYQQKSSQAPKLLFHYYDKDFNNEADTPDNFQSRRPNTSFCFLDIRSPGLGDTAMYLCATSRDTGASYTFGSGTRLTVV.

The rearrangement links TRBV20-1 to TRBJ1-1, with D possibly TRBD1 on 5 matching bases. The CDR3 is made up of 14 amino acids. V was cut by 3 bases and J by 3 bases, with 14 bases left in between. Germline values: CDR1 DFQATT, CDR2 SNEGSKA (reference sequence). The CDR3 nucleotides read TGCAGTGCTAGTACCCCGACAGACGACACTGAAGCTTTCTTT. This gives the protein CSASTPTDDTEAFF.

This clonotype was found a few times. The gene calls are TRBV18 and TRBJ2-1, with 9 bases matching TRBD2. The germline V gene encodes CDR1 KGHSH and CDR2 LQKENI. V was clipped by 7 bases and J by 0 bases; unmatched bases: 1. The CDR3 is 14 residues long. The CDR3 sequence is CASCSGGSYNEQFF. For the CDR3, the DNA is TGTGCCAGCTGTAGCGGGGGCTCCTACAATGAGCAGTTCTTC.

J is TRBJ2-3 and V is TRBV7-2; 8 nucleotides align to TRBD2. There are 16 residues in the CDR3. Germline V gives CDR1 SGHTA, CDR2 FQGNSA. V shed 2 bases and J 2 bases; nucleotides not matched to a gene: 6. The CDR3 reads CASSLPTTSDTDTQYF. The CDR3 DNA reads TGTGCCAGCAGCTTACCCACGACTAGCGACACAGATACGCAGTATTTT.

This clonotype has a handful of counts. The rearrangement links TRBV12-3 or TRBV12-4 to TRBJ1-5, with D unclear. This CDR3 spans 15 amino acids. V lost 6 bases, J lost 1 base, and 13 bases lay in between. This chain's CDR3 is CASSPPWQSNQPQHF. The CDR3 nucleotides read TGTGCCAGCAGCCCGCCGTGGCAAAGCAATCAGCCCCAGCATTTT.

The CDR3 loop reads CASSALYQGQYQETQYF. The CDR3 DNA is TGTGCCAGCAGCGCCCTTTACCAGGGACAGTACCAAGAGACCCAGTACTTC. This sequence joins TRBV5-6 and TRBJ2-5, with 7 bases that match TRBD1. Looked up from germline, CDR1 is SGHDT and CDR2 is YYEEEE. There are 17 residues in the CDR3. The V segment lost 4 bases and the J segment 0 bases; nucleotides outside the gene matches: 12.

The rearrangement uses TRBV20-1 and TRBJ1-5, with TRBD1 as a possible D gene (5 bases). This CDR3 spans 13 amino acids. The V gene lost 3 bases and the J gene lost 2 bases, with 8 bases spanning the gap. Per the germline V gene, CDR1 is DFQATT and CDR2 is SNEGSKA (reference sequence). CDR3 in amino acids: CSARAGRNQPQHF. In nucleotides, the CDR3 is TGCAGTGCTAGGGCAGGGCGCAATCAGCCCCAGCATTTT.